The entry below describes one T cell receptor beta chain. From RNA transcripts, TCR beta CDR3 regions were amplified. The primer set for the first-round RT-PCR of the TCR CDR3 was HTBI. TCRdb analysed the multiplex PCR reads with MiXCR anew, one entry per CDR3 protein. The sample includes 700,000 to 850,000 distinct CDR3 sequences, roughly a third seen only once; the top ten take 31%. This entry comes from a study of T cells in Graves' hyperthyroidism and ophthalmopathy. Pregnant or lactating patients were excluded, as were those with uncontrolled infection or other autoimmune disease. The sample consisted of blood. The clonotype was recovered from a woman between 40 and 50 years old with Graves' hyperthyroidism.

The CDR3 coding sequence is TGTGCCAGCAGTCGAGACCCGAATTCACCCCTCCACTTT. Its translation is CASSRDPNSPLHF. The genes are TRBV7-2 and TRBJ1-6; unclear D gene. The germline V and J ends were trimmed by 6 bases and 7 bases, with 10 bases remaining between them. The CDR3 sequence is 13 residues long. Germline V gene lookup returns CDR1 SGHTA and CDR2 FQGNSA.